The source of this T cell receptor (beta chain) is a study of PD-1 blockade in classical Hodgkin lymphoma (TCRdb year 2020). About the study as a whole: Nivolumab dosing was 3 mg/kg intravenously every 2 weeks, continuing until either disease progression or unacceptable toxicity. A peripheral blood immune signature of response to PD-1 blockade in classical Hodgkin lymphoma was defined using TCR beta sequencing and CyTOF.

The CDR3 starts with the cysteine, ends with the phenylalanine, and has 16 residues. Only CDR3 DNA remains: 48 bases, in frame from the first base. V loses 3 bases, J loses 1 base, and the germline ends lie 12 bases apart. In the germline V gene, CDR1 corresponds to SGHTA and CDR2 to FQGTGA. Genomic DNA was extracted with the Qiagen DNeasy kit from unsorted PBMCs and from negatively selected CD4+ and CD8+ fractions. TCR beta CDR3 regions were subjected to amplification by immunoSEQ multiplex PCR with primers that anneal to V and J segments. A synthetic immune receptor repertoire was used to minimize amplification bias, and any residual bias was removed computationally once sequencing was done. In the source study's methods: Custom Python scripts were used to quantify repertoire diversity as the Shannon entropy index. The unsorted, CD4+ and CD8+ repertoires were each analyzed separately, with the exception of combined analyses, where CD4+ and CD8+ sequences were merged in silico. A clone counted as expanded when the clone's frequency after treatment rose at least 2-fold relative to C1D1, and clones undetected at baseline were given a pseudocount of 0.5. Clones with 0 or 1 copy at C1D1 were classified as singleton clones, and clones with 2 or more copies were classified as non-singleton clones. Clones expanded in unsorted samples were labelled as CD4+, CD8+ or unknown by matching protein sequences in sorted samples from the same patient. Wilcoxon tests on paired samples were used to test changes in diversity from C1D1 to C4D1. The table comes from immuneACCESS by way of TCRdb, which keeps in-frame sequences with V and J called. Part of the clones is missing from these tables; in studies checked, under half for an unresolved V gene and the rest for unknown reasons. D and trimming come from the DNA, and the V and J calls and clone size come from that table. Here the sample has over 30,000 clones; 80% to 95% occur a single time. Approximately 0.23% of the sample comes from the top ten.

This specimen's time point label, interpreted: cycle 1 day 1 (C1D1), immediately before nivolumab initiation. Every trial patient had relapsed after autologous stem cell transplantation, and cohorts A, B and C differed in prior brentuximab vedotin exposure. CD4+ T cells were purified from thawed PBMCs by magnetic negative selection with a Miltenyi CD4+ T cell isolation kit. The trial cohort comprised a few dozen patients with relapsed/refractory classical Hodgkin lymphoma whose best overall responses were complete response, partial response or progressive disease. In the multi-cohort phase II CheckMate 205 trial, trial patients received single-agent nivolumab. An independent review committee assessed best overall response by applying the 2007 International Working Group response criteria. PBMCs from the trial were collected at three points: immediately before nivolumab initiation (C1D1), and during therapy at cycle 2 day 1 and cycle 4 day 1. Peripheral blood was collected in 8 mL Vacutainer Cell Preparation Tubes, from which PBMCs were isolated by centrifugation and then cryopreserved. Purified CD4+ and CD8+ fractions were prepared only for cases with an additional available PBMC sample. Magnetically labelled cells were removed on LS columns in a quadroMACS separator, and the flow-through was retained as the purified fraction.

What the study reported, not specific to this receptor: Diversity was lower in patients who began nivolumab less than 1 year after ASCT, so these patients were left out of later analyses to avoid confounding by immune reconstitution. Baseline TCR diversity was reported to be lower in newly diagnosed patients than in healthy donors and to be lower still in relapsed/refractory patients. CD4+ but not CD8+ TCR diversity rose significantly by C4D1 (p=0.0027 vs p=0.16), most apparent in complete responders (p=0.02). Trial patients achieving complete response had baseline diversity similar to newly diagnosed patients, whereas partial responders and progressors had significantly lower diversity. The study covered only a single clinical trial cohort, and the causes of the repertoire differences, possibly disease activity or prior therapy, were still not defined.

Regarding this clone: Its binding antigen is unknown. No much larger clonotype is one base removed from it; base qualities were not supplied.

This sequence was found in a human donor with classical Hodgkin lymphoma. This chain joins TRBV7-3 to TRBJ2-2; the D gene lacks a confident call. The input for sequencing was CD4+ T cells from blood, taken at baseline. The bases are TGTGCCAGCAGCTTCGGTGGGCCGGGGAACACCGGGGAGCTGTTTTTT. Its coded protein is CASSFGGPGNTGELFF.